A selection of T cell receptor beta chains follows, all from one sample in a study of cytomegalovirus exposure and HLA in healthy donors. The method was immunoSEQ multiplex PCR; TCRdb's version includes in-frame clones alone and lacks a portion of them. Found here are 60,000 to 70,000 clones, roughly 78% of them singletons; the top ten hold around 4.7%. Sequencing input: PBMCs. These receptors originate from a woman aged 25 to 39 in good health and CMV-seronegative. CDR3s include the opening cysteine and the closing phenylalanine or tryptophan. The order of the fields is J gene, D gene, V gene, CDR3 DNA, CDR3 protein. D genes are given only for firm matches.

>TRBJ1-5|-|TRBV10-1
TGCGCCAGCAGTGAGTCACCCGGTAGCAATCAGCCCCAGCATTTT
CASSESPGSNQPQHF
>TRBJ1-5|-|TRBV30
TGTGCCTGGAGCGTTGGAGGGGTCGACCAGCCCCAGCATTTT
CAWSVGGVDQPQHF
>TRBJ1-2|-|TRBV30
TGTGCCTGGAGTCTCGGGGGTGCAGGCTATGGCTACACCTTC
CAWSLGGAGYGYTF
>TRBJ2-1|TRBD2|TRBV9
TGTGCCAGCAGCGTAGTTTCGCGGGGGGCCAATGAGCAGTTCTTC
CASSVVSRGANEQFF
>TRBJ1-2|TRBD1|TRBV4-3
TGCGCCAGCAGCCAGGCTATTTCCGGGACAGGGGGCCATGGCTACACCTTC
CASSQAISGTGGHGYTF
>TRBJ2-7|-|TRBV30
TGTGCCTGGAGTTTAACAGGCTACGAGCAGTACTTC
CAWSLTGYEQYF
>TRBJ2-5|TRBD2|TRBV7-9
TGTGCCAGCAGCTTCGGGACTAGCCAAGAGACCCAGTACTTC
CASSFGTSQETQYF
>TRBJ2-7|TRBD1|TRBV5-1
TGCGCCAGCAGCGCCGACAGGGCCTACGAGCAGTACTTC
CASSADRAYEQYF
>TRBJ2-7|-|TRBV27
TGTGCCAGCAGTTTGAGCCGGGACTACGAGCAGTACTTC
CASSLSRDYEQYF
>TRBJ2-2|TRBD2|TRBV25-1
TGTGCCAGCAGTGAATACGTAAAGCGGGAGGGCCGTTTCGGGGAGCTGTTTTTT
CASSEYVKREGRFGELFF